This TCR beta chain was recorded in a study of blood T cells in healthy people across ages. Study-wide results and caveats: Investigators viewed diversity estimates from one million T cells as underestimates, the study reported. Naive CD4+ cells and diversity were both higher in long-lived donors than in aged donors. Age brought a roughly linear fall in TCR beta diversity measured per million T cells.

Deletions cut 6 bases from V and 6 bases from J, with 9 bases between. CDR1 is DFQATT, CDR2 SNEGSKA, per germline (reference sequence). This CDR3 has 10 residues. This clonotype was seen a handful of times. No antigen is known for it. Primed by a sample-barcoded 5' primer and a J-beta primer mix, a second PCR proceeded for about 6 to 11 cycles. TCRdb called the 5' RACE reads again in MiXCR, with one record for every CDR3 protein. The sample consists of around 1.5 million distinct CDR3 sequences, around 36% of them appearing once. This sequence was found in a woman in her twenties or thirties in good health. V and J are TRBV20-1 and TRBJ2-7; D ambiguous. The material sequenced was blood. Here the CDR3 reads CSAELGEQYF. The CDR3 coding sequence is TGCAGTGCCGAGTTAGGCGAGCAGTACTTC.